This TCR beta chain was identified during a study of shared clonotypes between healthy human individuals. About the research overall: Each donor had three CD4 naive, three CD4 memory, two CD8 naive and one CD8 memory plate.

Donation came from healthy HIV-negative adults that had no recent acute infections or vaccinations. Worth noting for this clone: Its antigen is not known.

Some clones are missing from TCRdb's copy, which holds only in-frame ones; the method was immunoSEQ multiplex PCR. The sample consists of about a million clones, around 77% of them appearing once. Study conclusions and caveats: A reduction in generation probabilities was seen for non-shared clonotypes relative to those shared by all four donors.

Germline V gene sequence: CDR1 LNHNV, CDR2 YYDKDF (reference sequence). This CDR3 comprises 17 residues. The V segment lost 4 bases and the J segment 2 bases; nucleotides outside the gene matches: 12. This TCR was sampled from a man between 18 and 29 years old in good health. Some clones in this sample may be carry-over from other donors' samples. J is TRBJ1-2 and V is TRBV15; 8 nucleotides align to TRBD1. The sequencing input was memory CD4+ T cells from PBMCs. The subset: CD45RA-negative fraction. In nucleotides, the CDR3 is TGTGCCACCAGCACCAGCCCTGTACAGGGGGTAAACTATGGCTACACCTTC. Its translation: CATSTSPVQGVNYGYTF. Filled out from reference TRBV15 and TRBJ1-2, the complete variable domain reads DAMVIQNPRYQVTQFGKPVTLSCSQTLNHNVMYWYQQKSSQAPKLLFHYYDKDFNNEADTPDNFQSRRPNTSFCFLDIRSPGLGDTAMYLCATSTSPVQGVNYGYTFGSGTRLTVV.